Presented here are 21 T cell receptor beta chains from one specimen sequenced in a study of blood T cell repertoires in COVID-19. Profiled with immunoSEQ multiplex PCR; TCRdb holds only in-frame clones, not every one. The sample shows tens of thousands of clones, 86% of them seen only once. Source material: peripheral blood. These receptors were collected from an elderly woman with acute or convalescent COVID-19.

J is TRBJ2-7 and V is TRBV5-1; possible D gene TRBD1, 6 bases. Germline CDR1 and CDR2: SGHRS and YFSETQ. The CDR3 runs 15 residues. V lost 2 bases and J 7 bases, leaving 19 bases between the germline ends. The CDR3 spells CASSFLLQGTGEQYF. The CDR3 region has the DNA TGCGCCAGCAGCTTCTTACTACAGGGTACAGGGGAGCAGTACTTC.

The CDR3 region is CASRVRVEGYTF. CDR3 bases: TGTGCCAGCAGGGTCAGGGTGGAAGGCTACACCTTC. This chain links TRBV5-6 with TRBJ1-2; weak D call: TRBD1 (5 bases). Germline-derived CDR1 and CDR2 are SGHDT and YYEEEE. The germline V and J ends were trimmed by 5 bases and 8 bases, with 13 bases remaining between them. The CDR3 extends over 12 amino acids.

In this sample, this clone turned up a few times. CDR3 in DNA: TGTGCCAGCAGCGGTCAGGGAGGTATTCAGCCCCAGCATTTT. Translating gives CASSGQGGIQPQHF. The chain is built from TRBV9 and TRBJ1-5; D is possibly TRBD1 (5 bases). V was clipped by 3 bases and J by 6 bases, with 13 bases between them. Per the germline V gene, CDR1 is SGDLS and CDR2 is YYNGEE. The CDR3 length is 14 residues.

The chain employs TRBV5-1 and TRBJ2-2; 7 bases align to TRBD1. CDR1 and CDR2 (germline): SGHRS, YFSETQ. CDR3 size: 15 residues. Trimming cost V 4 bases and J 3 bases; bases outside gene matches: 6. CDR3 DNA: TGCGCCAGCAGCGCCAGACAGGGCGACACCGGGGAGCTGTTTTTT. Its translation: CASSARQGDTGELFF. The full variable domain, completed using reference TRBV5-1 and TRBJ2-2, is KAGVTQTPRYLIKTRGQQVTLSCSPISGHRSVSWYQQTPGQGLQFLFEYFSETQRNKGNFPGRFSGRQFSNSRSEMNVSTLELGDSALYLCASSARQGDTGELFFGEGSRLTVL.

DNA of the CDR3: TGTGCCAGCAGCTTGGCGGGGGGCAGGGCCCAGCATTTT. This encodes CASSLAGGRAQHF. J is TRBJ1-5 and V is TRBV5-6, with D possibly matching TRBD1 (6 bases). V lost 0 bases to trimming and J lost 11 bases, with 12 bases between them. CDR3 length: 13 residues. CDR1 SGHDT and CDR2 YYEEEE come from the germline V gene. Full variable domain (remainder filled in from reference TRBV5-6 and TRBJ1-5): DAGVTQSPTHLIKTRGQQVTLRCSPKSGHDTVSWYQQALGQGPQFIFQYYEEEERQRGNFPDRFSGHQFPNYSSELNVNALLLGDSALYLCASSLAGGRAQHFGDGTRLSIL.

This clone is medium-sized within its sample. The V and J genes are TRBV28 and TRBJ2-4, with D unresolved. V was pared by 2 bases and J by 3 bases, with 5 bases between. Per germline, CDR1 MDHEN and CDR2 SYDVKM. The CDR3 loop spans 13 amino acids. In DNA, the CDR3 is TGTGCCAGCAGTTTAGTAGACAAAAACATTCAGTACTTC. Translating gives CASSLVDKNIQYF.

The V gene is TRBV4-2, the J gene TRBJ2-1; D ambiguous. The V end was cut by 0 bases, the J end by 6 bases, with 12 bases between. Per the germline V gene, CDR1 is LGHNA and CDR2 is YNFKEQ. The CDR3 totals 15 residues. The CDR3 region is CASSQEVRVGNEQFF. DNA for the CDR3: TGTGCCAGCAGCCAAGAAGTTAGAGTCGGCAATGAGCAGTTCTTC.

This chain uses TRBV7-3 with TRBJ2-2, with 7 bases aligning to TRBD2. V was clipped by 5 bases and J by 0 bases; unmatched bases: 6. The CDR3 has 16 residues. Per germline, CDR1 SGHTA and CDR2 FQGTGA. CDR3 DNA: TGTGCCAGCAGCAGAAGCGGGGCTGCGAACACCGGGGAGCTGTTTTTT. The encoded protein is CASSRSGAANTGELFF.

The rearrangement joins TRBV28 to TRBJ1-5; TRBD1 aligns across 7 bases. V trimming: 5 bases; J trimming: 6 bases; junction bases outside the gene matches: 10. The germline V gene encodes CDR1 MDHEN and CDR2 SYDVKM. This CDR3 region has 15 residues. The CDR3, as DNA: TGTGCCAGCAGTCCCTCCGGGACAGCGGTTCAGCCCCAGCATTTT. This encodes CASSPSGTAVQPQHF.

The V call is TRBV2, the J call TRBJ1-2; D uncertain. The germline CDR1 and CDR2 sequences are SNHLY and FYNNEI. The CDR3 is made up of 13 amino acids. Trimming cost V 8 bases and J 5 bases, with 15 bases left between them. Written as DNA, the CDR3 is TGTGCCAGCGTGAAGGAGGGTCTATATGGCTACACCTTC. It translates to CASVKEGLYGYTF. Based on the CDR3 plus reference TRBV2 and TRBJ1-2, the full variable domain is EPEVTQTPSHQVTQMGQEVILRCVPISNHLYFYWYRQILGQKVEFLVSFYNNEISEKSEIFDDQFSVERPDGSNFTLKIRSTKLEDSAMYFCASVKEGLYGYTFGSGTRLTVV.

The V gene is TRBV10-3, the J gene TRBJ1-5; TRBD1 agrees at 9 bases. Germline V gene sequence: CDR1 ENHRY, CDR2 SYGVKD. There are 13 residues in the CDR3. The V segment lost 8 bases and the J segment 7 bases; nucleotides outside the gene matches: 6. In nucleotides, the CDR3 is TGTGCCATCGCCGCAGGGACAGGGCAGCCCCAGCATTTT. Translation: CAIAAGTGQPQHF.

This sequence joins TRBV27 and TRBJ2-1, with 11 bases that match TRBD2. Looked up from germline, CDR1 is MNHEY and CDR2 is SMNVEV (reference sequence). The V and J ends lost 6 bases and 7 bases, in that order; junction bases with no gene match: 8. The CDR3 has 15 amino acids. In nucleotides, the CDR3 is TGTGCCAGCAGACTAGCGGGGGTTTCAAGTAATGAGCAGTTCTTC. It yields the protein CASRLAGVSSNEQFF.

The rearrangement joins TRBV27 to TRBJ2-2; 9 nucleotides agree with TRBD1. With V trimmed by 4 bases and J by 3 bases, 12 bases remained unmatched. Germline V gene data show CDR1 as MNHEY and CDR2 as SMNVEV (reference sequence). This CDR3 is built from 18 residues. CDR3 nucleotide sequence: TGTGCCAGCAGTTCCGGACAGGGGAAGAAGGGGGACACCGGGGAGCTGTTTTTT. Its translation is CASSSGQGKKGDTGELFF.

The chain couples TRBV6-5 to TRBJ2-4; 10 bases line up with TRBD1. The length of the CDR3 is 15 residues. Germline V gene data show CDR1 as MNHEY and CDR2 as SVGAGI. V lost 5 bases, J lost 2 bases, and 3 bases stayed unmatched. For the CDR3, the DNA is TGTGCCAGCAGTAGGACAGGGGGGACCAAAAACATTCAGTACTTC. Translated, it gives CASSRTGGTKNIQYF.

V is TRBV7-9 and J is TRBJ1-1; 8 bases align to TRBD1. The CDR3 loop spans 14 amino acids. Germline assignment: CDR1 SEHNR and CDR2 FQNEAQ (reference sequence). J was trimmed by 4 bases and V by 4 bases; bases with no gene match: 5. The CDR3: CASSSGGSFTEAFF. The CDR3 nucleotides are TGTGCCAGCAGCTCAGGGGGCTCATTCACTGAAGCTTTCTTT.

The J gene is TRBJ2-2, the V gene TRBV11-3; a weak D match, TRBD2 (5 bases). V was clipped by 5 bases and J by 6 bases, with 19 bases between them. Germline CDR1 and CDR2: SGHNT and YENEEA. The CDR3 is 16 amino acids. The CDR3 protein is CASSPPGGLDSGELFF. The CDR3 DNA is TGTGCCAGCAGCCCCCCCGGCGGGCTGGACTCCGGGGAGCTGTTTTTT.

The table lists this clone with a count of one. This chain links TRBV27 with TRBJ1-2; D may be TRBD1 (6 bases). The CDR3 extends over 15 amino acids. V dropped 6 bases and J dropped 2 bases, with 16 bases sitting between them. Germline V lookup: CDR1 MNHEY, CDR2 SMNVEV (reference sequence). This chain's CDR3 is CASRPIGGVNYGYTF. CDR3 in DNA: TGTGCCAGCAGACCCATAGGGGGGGTAAACTATGGCTACACCTTC.

This clone has just one count. The chain has TRBV3-1 (or the pseudogene TRBV3-2) and TRBJ1-3; D is perhaps TRBD1 (6 bases). V dropped 8 bases and J dropped 0 bases, with 14 bases sitting between them. The CDR3 runs 15 residues. In germline, CDR1 is LGHDT, CDR2 YNNKEL (reference sequence). In nucleotides, the CDR3 is TGTGCCAGCGCTAGACAGGAACTCTCTGGAAACACCATATATTTT. Protein product: CASARQELSGNTIYF.

V gene TRBV6-6 combines with J gene TRBJ1-1, with D maybe TRBD1 (6 bases). Germline values: CDR1 MNHNY, CDR2 SVGAGI (reference sequence). V was pared by 11 bases and J by 4 bases, with 23 bases between. This CDR3 region has 15 residues. The CDR3: CAGDSGGNQGTEAFF. The DNA for the CDR3 is TGTGCCGGAGACTCGGGGGGCAATCAGGGCACTGAAGCTTTCTTT.

This rearrangement joins TRBV6-6 to TRBJ1-2; D not resolved. Germline V gene sequence: CDR1 MNHNY, CDR2 SVGAGI (reference sequence). The CDR3 runs to 10 residues. The V end was cut by 3 bases, the J end by 10 bases, with 6 bases between. This CDR3 reads CASSYYSYTF. The CDR3 nucleotides are TGTGCCAGCAGTTATTATTCCTACACCTTC.

The rearrangement links TRBV5-5 to TRBJ1-2; D is unresolved. CDR1 and CDR2 from the germline V gene are SGHKS and YYEKEE (reference sequence). V was shortened by 7 bases and J by 0 bases, with 16 bases between the two germline ends. This CDR3 contains 15 residues. The CDR3 reads CASSRPGRTNYGYTF. CDR3 bases: TGTGCCAGCTCCCGACCTGGCAGGACTAACTATGGCTACACCTTC.